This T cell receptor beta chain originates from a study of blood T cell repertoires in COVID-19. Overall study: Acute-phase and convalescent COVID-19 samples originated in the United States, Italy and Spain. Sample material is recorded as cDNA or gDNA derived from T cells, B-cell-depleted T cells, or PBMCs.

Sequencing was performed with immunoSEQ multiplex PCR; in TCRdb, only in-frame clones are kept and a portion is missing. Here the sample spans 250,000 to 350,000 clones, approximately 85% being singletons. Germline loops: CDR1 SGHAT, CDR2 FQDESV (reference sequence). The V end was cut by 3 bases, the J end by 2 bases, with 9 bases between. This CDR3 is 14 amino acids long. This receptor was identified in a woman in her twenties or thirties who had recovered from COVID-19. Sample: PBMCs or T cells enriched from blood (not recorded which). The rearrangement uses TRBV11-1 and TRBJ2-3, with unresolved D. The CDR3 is CASSFQAFTDTQYF. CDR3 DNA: TGTGCCAGCAGCTTCCAGGCGTTCACAGATACGCAGTATTTT.